This is a list of T cell receptor beta chains from one sample in a study of identical twins. TCRdb processed the 5' RACE reads anew with MiXCR; each CDR3 protein has one entry. The table has 700,000 or so distinct CDR3 sequences, over 8.5% seen once. These data were also filed under a second study, of yellow fever vaccine responses in identical twins.

The specimen was PBMCs. The receptor source for this set is a woman under 30 in good health. CDR3s include the opening cysteine and the closing phenylalanine or tryptophan. The D gene is left open where the match is weak. Clone size, where shown, is once, few, many, or a class for clones that have expanded.

d_call j_call clone_size v_call cdr3_nt cdr3_aa
NA TRBJ2-7 NA TRBV10-2 TGCGCCAGCAGTGACAGGGAAGAGGACGAGCAGTACTTC CASSDREEDEQYF
NA TRBJ1-2 few TRBV25-1 TGTGCCAGCAGTGAAACGGGTACCTATGGCTACACCTTC CASSETGTYGYTF
NA TRBJ1-4 few TRBV6-6 TGTGCCAGCGCTCTGCTCGCTGGAAAACTGTTTTTT CASALLAGKLFF
NA TRBJ2-3 NA TRBV27 TGTGCCAGCAGTTTAGGCAGGGAGGTCGATACGCAGTATTTT CASSLGREVDTQYF
NA TRBJ2-1 many TRBV12-5 TGTGCTAGTGGTTTGTGGCAGGCGAATGAGCAGTTCTTC CASGLWQANEQFF
NA TRBJ2-3 few TRBV5-1 TGCGCCAGCAGCTTGAGGCCGGCGGACACGCAGTATTTT CASSLRPADTQYF
NA TRBJ1-1 few TRBV12-3/TRBV12-4 TGTGCCAGCAGTTTGGAACGGGGCACTGAAGCTTTCTTT CASSLERGTEAFF
TRBD1 TRBJ1-5 few TRBV12-3/TRBV12-4 TGTGCCAGCGCGGACAGGGGCAATCAGCCCCAGCATTTT CASADRGNQPQHF
NA TRBJ2-7 NA TRBV3-1 TGTGCCAGCAGCCAAGCTACGGCTTCCTACGAGCAGTACTTC CASSQATASYEQYF
NA TRBJ1-1 NA TRBV9 TGTGCCAGCAGCGTAGAGGGGCAGGGAGGCACTGAAGCTTTCTTT CASSVEGQGGTEAFF
NA TRBJ2-2 NA TRBV6-1 TGTGCCAGCAGTCCTATGTTTGGGTCCGGGGAGCTGTTTTTT CASSPMFGSGELFF
NA TRBJ2-7 many TRBV20-1 TGCAGTGCTAGAGATTTGACAGGCTACGAGCAGTACTTC CSARDLTGYEQYF
TRBD2 TRBJ2-2 few TRBV7-8 TGTGCCATTAACGGACGGGGGGGGAGAAACACCGGGGAGCTGTTTTTT CAINGRGGRNTGELFF
TRBD1 TRBJ2-1 few TRBV27 TGTGCCAGCAGTGAGGACAGGGGAGAGGACAATGAGCAGTTCTTC CASSEDRGEDNEQFF
NA TRBJ2-1 many TRBV3-1 TGTGCCAGCAGCCAGGTCCCGAATGAGCAGTTCTTC CASSQVPNEQFF
TRBD1 TRBJ1-2 NA TRBV7-2 TGTGCCAGCAGCTTCTCTCGACAGGGCCCCTATGGCTACACCTTC CASSFSRQGPYGYTF
NA TRBJ1-5 NA TRBV19 TGTGCCAGTAGTATACCCGGGTGGCGGGCTAGCAATCAGCCCCAGCATTTT CASSIPGWRASNQPQHF
TRBD2 TRBJ2-1 NA TRBV3-1 TGTGCCAGCAGCGGGACTAGCGGGGGGGCATTCTACAATGAGCAGTTCTTC CASSGTSGGAFYNEQFF
TRBD2 TRBJ2-5 many TRBV6-2/TRBV6-3 TGTGCCAGCAGCCAAGGGACTAGCGGGTACCAAGAGACCCAGTACTTC CASSQGTSGYQETQYF
TRBD2 TRBJ2-1 NA TRBV7-2 TGTGCCAGCAGCCTAAGTAGTCTAGCGGCCTACAATGAGCAGTTCTTC CASSLSSLAAYNEQFF
NA TRBJ1-4 NA TRBV27 TGTGCCAGCAGTCAAAGGGGGATACAACGTAGAGGTGAAAAACTGTTTTTT CASSQRGIQRRGEKLFF
TRBD1 TRBJ1-6 NA TRBV7-9 TGTGCCAGCAGCCCCGGGACAGCTAATTCACCCCTCCACTTT CASSPGTANSPLHF
TRBD2 TRBJ2-7 NA TRBV28 TGTGCCAGCAGTTTAAGACTAGCGGGAGTAGTCGACGAGCAGTACTTC CASSLRLAGVVDEQYF
NA TRBJ1-1 many TRBV11-2 TGTGCCAGCAGCCTTTTATCTTACAACACTGAAGCTTTCTTT CASSLLSYNTEAFF
TRBD2 TRBJ2-1 NA TRBV10-1 TGCGCCAGCGGGGGGGGGAGCGGGAGCTATGAGCAGTTCTTC CASGGGSGSYEQFF
TRBD2 TRBJ2-1 few TRBV12-5 TGTGCTAGTGGTCTGACTCTAGCGGGAGGGCACAATGAGCAGTTCTTC CASGLTLAGGHNEQFF
NA TRBJ2-7 NA TRBV6-2/TRBV6-3 TGTGCCAGCAGTTCCAGGGCTTCCTACGAGCAGTACTTC CASSSRASYEQYF
TRBD2 TRBJ2-2 few TRBV12-3/TRBV12-4 TGTGCCAGCAGTCACAAGCGGGGGGCGAACACCGGGGAGCTGTTTTTT CASSHKRGANTGELFF
NA TRBJ1-1 NA TRBV5-1 TGCGCCAGCAGCTACGGACCCGGGTACACTGAAGCTTTCTTT CASSYGPGYTEAFF